This note documents a single T cell receptor beta chain sequence. Its matching antigen is unknown. This entry comes from a study of CXCR3-negative and CXCR3-positive naive CD8 T cells. Overall study context: Cumulative TRB read yield was approximately 135 million, averaging about 1.5 +/- 0.3 million per library.

It was by 5' RACE with UMI labels that the TRB cDNA libraries were prepared. TCRdb re-called the 5' RACE reads and catalogs CDR3 proteins one per entry, DNA excluded. The sample totals about 110,000 distinct CDR3 sequences. Study results and caveats: A higher hydrophobicity marked the TRB CDR3s of CXCR3-positive naive cells versus CXCR3-negative naive cells.

The CDR3 consists of 15 residues. CDR1 LNHDA and CDR2 SQIVND come from the germline V gene (reference sequence). The sample consisted of naive CXCR3+ CD8+ T cells from blood. Subset here: CD45RO-CCR7+CD27+CD95- naive CD8+ T cells expressing CXCR3 (TNR3+). The V call is TRBV19, the J call TRBJ2-2. The source is a human donor in good health. Some clones in this sample may be carry-over from other donors' samples. The CDR3 sequence is CASSIGTVGTGELFF.